The rows below give T cell receptor beta chains drawn from one sample of a study of blood T cells in healthy people across ages. TCRdb independently ran MiXCR on the 5' RACE reads; one entry per CDR3 protein. The sample shows hundreds of thousands of distinct CDR3 sequences, roughly half of them seen only once. The sequenced material came from blood. The source of these receptors is a woman older than 75 in good health. Both conserved end residues are part of each CDR3. A D gene is named only where the DNA matches it firmly. Only part of the rows carry a size: once, few, many, or a class if the clone is expanded.

abundance: .; d_gene: .; v_gene: TRBV29-1; j_gene: TRBJ2-1; CDR3nt: TGCAGCGTTCGCTCGACAGCTTGGGAAAGTGAGCAGTTCTTC; CDR3aa: CSVRSTAWESEQFF
abundance: .; d_gene: TRBD2; v_gene: TRBV5-4; j_gene: TRBJ2-3; CDR3nt: TGTGCCAGCAGCCCTAGACCGGGACTAGCAATAGATACGCAGTATTTT; CDR3aa: CASSPRPGLAIDTQYF
abundance: many; d_gene: .; v_gene: TRBV27; j_gene: TRBJ2-5; CDR3nt: TGTGCCAGCAGCCAGCCTCGAGGGACCCAGTACTTC; CDR3aa: CASSQPRGTQYF
abundance: .; d_gene: TRBD2; v_gene: TRBV29-1; j_gene: TRBJ2-3; CDR3nt: TGCAGCGTCGCGGGACTAGCGGGCGCAGATACGCAGTATTTT; CDR3aa: CSVAGLAGADTQYF
abundance: .; d_gene: TRBD1; v_gene: TRBV2; j_gene: TRBJ2-1; CDR3nt: TGTGCCAGCAGACCCACAGGGGGTACAATGAGGCAGTTCTTC; CDR3aa: CASRPTGGTMRQFF
abundance: .; d_gene: .; v_gene: TRBV11-2; j_gene: TRBJ2-5; CDR3nt: TGTGCCAGCAGCTTTCACCAAACCCAGTACTTC; CDR3aa: CASSFHQTQYF
abundance: .; d_gene: .; v_gene: TRBV29-1; j_gene: TRBJ1-1; CDR3nt: TGCAGCGTTCGCCCGATGAACACTGAAGCTTTCTTT; CDR3aa: CSVRPMNTEAFF
abundance: .; d_gene: .; v_gene: TRBV7-9; j_gene: TRBJ2-1; CDR3nt: TGTGCCAGCAGCTCCTACGACAGTTACAATGAGCAGTTCTTC; CDR3aa: CASSSYDSYNEQFF
abundance: once; d_gene: .; v_gene: TRBV2; j_gene: TRBJ2-7; CDR3nt: TGTGCCAGCAAATCTAACTACAACTCCTACGAGCAGTACTTC; CDR3aa: CASKSNYNSYEQYF
abundance: .; d_gene: TRBD1; v_gene: TRBV9; j_gene: TRBJ1-2; CDR3nt: TGTGCCAGCAGCGCCACCGGGACAGGGGCCATTGGCTACACCTTC; CDR3aa: CASSATGTGAIGYTF
abundance: .; d_gene: TRBD1; v_gene: TRBV12-3/TRBV12-4; j_gene: TRBJ2-7; CDR3nt: TGTGCCAGCAGTATGCGGCCAGGGGGCAAGTTAGCGTACGAGCAGTACTTC; CDR3aa: CASSMRPGGKLAYEQYF
abundance: .; d_gene: TRBD1; v_gene: TRBV20-1; j_gene: TRBJ1-1; CDR3nt: TGCAGTGCACAGGGGGTACAGCCTGAAGCTTTCTTT; CDR3aa: CSAQGVQPEAFF
abundance: many; d_gene: .; v_gene: TRBV12-3/TRBV12-4; j_gene: TRBJ2-1; CDR3nt: TGTGCCAGCAGTTTTTTGCGATACAATGAGCAGTTCTTC; CDR3aa: CASSFLRYNEQFF
abundance: .; d_gene: .; v_gene: TRBV2; j_gene: TRBJ2-7; CDR3nt: TGTGCCAGCAGGGGCAGGGTGAGCTACGAGCAGTACTTC; CDR3aa: CASRGRVSYEQYF
abundance: .; d_gene: .; v_gene: TRBV12-3/TRBV12-4; j_gene: TRBJ1-4; CDR3nt: TGCGCCAGCAGCCCGGACAGCACTAATGAAAAACTGTTTTTT; CDR3aa: CASSPDSTNEKLFF
abundance: few; d_gene: TRBD2; v_gene: TRBV13; j_gene: TRBJ2-1; CDR3nt: TGTGCCAGCAGCTTAGAGATCCAGCGGGGGGGCCAGGTGGGGAATGAGCAGTTCTTC; CDR3aa: CASSLEIQRGGQVGNEQFF
abundance: many; d_gene: .; v_gene: TRBV7-2; j_gene: TRBJ1-5; CDR3nt: TGTGCCAGCAGCTCCCGGGGGGGAAGCAATCAGCCCCAGCATTTT; CDR3aa: CASSSRGGSNQPQHF
abundance: .; d_gene: .; v_gene: TRBV9; j_gene: TRBJ2-7; CDR3nt: TGTGCCAGCAGCGTAGCCCCAGGAGACCCCCGGAACGAGCAGTACTTC; CDR3aa: CASSVAPGDPRNEQYF
abundance: .; d_gene: .; v_gene: TRBV12-3/TRBV12-4; j_gene: TRBJ1-2; CDR3nt: TGTGCCAGCAGTTTCGAACAGGGAATCTATGGCTACACCTTC; CDR3aa: CASSFEQGIYGYTF
abundance: few; d_gene: .; v_gene: TRBV6-1; j_gene: TRBJ2-1; CDR3nt: TGTGCCAGCAGGCCCGGGACGGGGGGCATATCAAACAATGAGCAGTTCTTC; CDR3aa: CASRPGTGGISNNEQFF
abundance: .; d_gene: .; v_gene: TRBV20-1; j_gene: TRBJ1-6; CDR3nt: TGCAGTTCTCGGAGGGGGGGAGTAAATTCACCCCTCCACTTT; CDR3aa: CSSRRGGVNSPLHF
abundance: .; d_gene: .; v_gene: TRBV4-1; j_gene: TRBJ2-2; CDR3nt: TGCGCCAGCAGTGCGGGCCTAAACACCGGGGAGCTGTTTTTT; CDR3aa: CASSAGLNTGELFF
abundance: .; d_gene: .; v_gene: TRBV11-2; j_gene: TRBJ1-6; CDR3nt: TGTGCCAGCAGCTTCAGGTGGAATAATTCACCCCTCCACTTT; CDR3aa: CASSFRWNNSPLHF
abundance: .; d_gene: .; v_gene: TRBV29-1; j_gene: TRBJ2-5; CDR3nt: TGCAGCGTTGTTGGGGTGGGCCTACAAGAGACCCAGTACTTC; CDR3aa: CSVVGVGLQETQYF
abundance: once; d_gene: .; v_gene: TRBV7-2; j_gene: TRBJ1-6; CDR3nt: TGTGCCAGCAGCTTAGCGCCCAGGACAGTCTGGGTTTCACCCCTCCACTTT; CDR3aa: CASSLAPRTVWVSPLHF
abundance: .; d_gene: .; v_gene: TRBV19; j_gene: TRBJ2-1; CDR3nt: TGTGCCAGTAGTATCCCAAGTAAAGACAATGAGCAGTTCTTC; CDR3aa: CASSIPSKDNEQFF
abundance: .; d_gene: .; v_gene: TRBV3-1; j_gene: TRBJ2-1; CDR3nt: TGTGCCAGCATCACCCAGACCGGGGATGGCAATGAGCAGTTCTTC; CDR3aa: CASITQTGDGNEQFF
abundance: many; d_gene: .; v_gene: TRBV3-1; j_gene: TRBJ1-2; CDR3nt: TGTGCCAGCAGCCAGGGGGCTGGCTACACCTTC; CDR3aa: CASSQGAGYTF
abundance: .; d_gene: .; v_gene: TRBV4-3; j_gene: TRBJ2-1; CDR3nt: TGCGCCAGCAGCAACGAGGGGGGGGCCAATGAGCAGTTCTTC; CDR3aa: CASSNEGGANEQFF